A single sample gave rise to the 27 T cell receptor beta chains below, sequenced in a study of T cell changes during pregnancy in multiple sclerosis. Sequencing used immunoSEQ multiplex PCR; TCRdb keeps in-frame clones, though not all of them. The data hold tens of thousands of clones, with approximately 91% observed a single time. The material sequenced was peripheral blood, taken in the first trimester of pregnancy. These receptor sequences come from a female donor with multiple sclerosis, enrolled in a pregnancy study.

This clone has just one count. The chain employs TRBV6-1 and TRBJ1-1; possible D gene TRBD1, 6 bases. There are 15 residues in the CDR3. The V end was cut by 7 bases, the J end by 6 bases, with 21 bases between. The germline V gene encodes CDR1 MNHNS and CDR2 SASEGT. CDR3 in DNA: TGTGCCAGCATTCCGCCTGGGGGGGGCGGGCCTGAAGCTTTCTTT. This encodes CASIPPGGGGPEAFF.

The genes are TRBV29-1 and TRBJ2-1; TRBD1 matches at 10 bases. V dropped 6 bases and J dropped 4; count of bases not matched to a gene: 6. Germline CDR1 SQVTM, CDR2 ANQGSEA. The length of the CDR3 is 14 residues. CDR3 amino acids: CSVRDRGFYNEQFF. The CDR3 DNA is TGCAGCGTCAGGGACAGGGGATTTTACAATGAGCAGTTCTTC.

The chain combines TRBV4-1 with TRBJ2-1; a possible D gene is TRBD2 (6 bases). Germline V gene sequence: CDR1 MGHRA, CDR2 YSYEKL. This CDR3 has 17 amino acids. V lost 3 bases to trimming and J lost 6 bases, with 21 bases between them. The CDR3 DNA reads as TGCGCCAGCAGCCACGAGGCCGGTTTGAAGGGAGGCAATGAGCAGTTCTTC. Translation gives CASSHEAGLKGGNEQFF.

The sample holds many counts of this clone. V is TRBV6-1 and J is TRBJ2-6; unclear D gene. Trimming pared 1 base from V and 0 bases from J, leaving 4 bases between. Germline V gene sequence: CDR1 MNHNS, CDR2 SASEGT. There are 15 residues in the CDR3. The CDR3 here is CASSEDSSGANVLTF. The CDR3, as DNA: TGTGCCAGCAGTGAAGACAGCTCTGGGGCCAACGTCCTGACTTTC.

V usage is TRBV9 and J usage is TRBJ1-2; 7 positions agree with TRBD1. CDR1 and CDR2 (germline): SGDLS, YYNGEE. V lost 6 bases and J lost 4; bases outside the gene matches: 27. The CDR3 loop spans 20 amino acids. The CDR3 here is CASTQSPGQNLEEDRYGYTF. The CDR3 DNA follows: TGTGCCAGCACCCAAAGTCCGGGACAGAATTTGGAGGAGGACCGCTATGGCTACACCTTC.

In this sample, this clone turned up a few times. The genes are TRBV7-9 and TRBJ1-1, with 9 nucleotides matching TRBD1. Germline loops: CDR1 SEHNR, CDR2 FQNEAQ (reference sequence). This CDR3 region has 16 residues. Trimming took 5 bases from V and 4 from J; bases not matched to a gene: 11. CDR3 in amino acids: CASSPKTGGFLTEAFF. Here the CDR3 DNA reads TGTGCCAGCAGCCCCAAGACAGGGGGGTTTCTCACTGAAGCTTTCTTT.

The chain combines TRBV5-4 with TRBJ2-5; the D gene is possibly TRBD1 (7 bases). The V end was cut by 3 bases, the J end by 5 bases, with 17 bases between. Germline lookup yields CDR1 SGHNT and CDR2 YYREEE (reference sequence). The CDR3 spans 15 residues. The CDR3 here is CASSSPWRGRETQYF. CDR3 DNA sequence: TGTGCCAGCAGCTCGCCTTGGAGGGGGCGGGAGACCCAGTACTTC.

The chain has TRBV23-1 and TRBJ2-7, with D hard to call. TRBV23-1 is an open reading frame, and its role is uncertain. The V and J ends lost 6 bases and 0 bases respectively, with 6 bases between them. The CDR3 is made up of 12 amino acids. The CDR3 region is CASRRSSYEQYF. The DNA for the CDR3 is TGCGCCAGCAGGAGGTCCTCCTACGAGCAGTACTTC.

The chain has TRBV6-4 and TRBJ2-2, with TRBD2 matching 8 bases. The V gene end was trimmed by 6 bases and the J gene end by 4 bases; junction bases not matched to a gene: 10. The CDR3 is 16 residues long. CDR1 is MRHNA, CDR2 SNTAGT, per germline. CDR3 protein: CASRGEAGVGTGELFF. The CDR3 bases are TGTGCCAGCAGAGGCGAAGCGGGAGTGGGCACCGGGGAGCTGTTTTTT.

The J gene is TRBJ2-1, the V gene TRBV2, with D possibly being TRBD2 (6 bases). CDR1 is SNHLY, CDR2 FYNNEI, per germline. This CDR3 spans 16 amino acids. Trimming pared 3 bases from V and 9 bases from J, leaving 21 bases between. The CDR3 region is CASSEGTVRSGPEQFF. The CDR3 coding sequence is TGTGCCAGCAGTGAGGGAACCGTTCGTAGCGGACCTGAGCAGTTCTTC. Together with reference TRBV2 and TRBJ2-1, the CDR3 gives the full variable domain: EPEVTQTPSHQVTQMGQEVILRCVPISNHLYFYWYRQILGQKVEFLVSFYNNEISEKSEIFDDQFSVERPDGSNFTLKIRSTKLEDSAMYFCASSEGTVRSGPEQFFGPGTRLTVL.

The chain is built from TRBV5-4 and TRBJ2-7; D may be TRBD2 (5 bases). The CDR3 is 16 residues long. CDR1 is SGHNT and CDR2 is YYREEE in the germline V gene (reference sequence). Trimming removed 1 base from V and 4 bases from J, with 18 bases in between. In nucleotides, the CDR3 is TGTGCCAGCAGCTTGAGTAGACTCGGGATATCATACGAGCAGTACTTC. As protein: CASSLSRLGISYEQYF. The whole variable domain, filled in from reference TRBV5-4 and TRBJ2-7, reads ETGVTQSPTHLIKTRGQQVTLRCSSQSGHNTVSWYQQALGQGPQFIFQYYREEENGRGNFPPRFSGLQFPNYSSELNVNALELDDSALYLCASSLSRLGISYEQYFGPGTRLTVT.

The table lists this clone with many counts. The chain links TRBV28 to TRBJ2-7; 8 nucleotides match TRBD1. The CDR3 extends over 15 amino acids. Losses at the gene ends were 4 bases for V and 3 bases for J; bases not matched to a gene: 8. Germline CDR1 MDHEN, CDR2 SYDVKM. In DNA, the CDR3 is TGTGCCAGCAGTTCAACCGGGACAGGACTCTACGAGCAGTACTTC. This gives the protein CASSSTGTGLYEQYF.

The V call is TRBV7-2, the J call TRBJ2-7, with a possible D match to TRBD1 (7 bases). CDR1 SGHTA and CDR2 FQGNSA come from the germline V gene. Trimming removed 1 base at V and 5 bases at J, with 18 bases between. The CDR3 is made up of 16 amino acids. The CDR3 region has the DNA TGTGCCAGCAGCTTAGACCGGGTGCAGGGGGGCGACGAGCAGTACTTC. This encodes CASSLDRVQGGDEQYF.

The chain has TRBV5-1 and TRBJ2-1; 7 bases align to TRBD2. V shed 0 bases and J 6 bases; nucleotides not matched to a gene: 9. Per germline, CDR1 SGHRS and CDR2 YFSETQ. CDR3 length equals 16 residues. This CDR3 is CASSLVRDYTVNEQFF. CDR3 DNA: TGCGCCAGCAGCTTGGTAAGGGACTACACCGTCAATGAGCAGTTCTTC. Variable domain in full (rest from reference TRBV5-1 and TRBJ2-1): KAGVTQTPRYLIKTRGQQVTLSCSPISGHRSVSWYQQTPGQGLQFLFEYFSETQRNKGNFPGRFSGRQFSNSRSEMNVSTLELGDSALYLCASSLVRDYTVNEQFFGPGTRLTVL.

This chain links TRBV9 with TRBJ2-2; weak D call: TRBD1 (5 bases). The CDR3 is 13 amino acids. V was shortened by 3 bases and J by 8 bases, with 11 bases between the two germline ends. CDR1 and CDR2 from the germline V gene are SGDLS and YYNGEE. This chain's CDR3 is CASSEGNAGELFF. The CDR3 DNA reads TGTGCCAGCAGCGAGGGGAATGCGGGGGAGCTGTTTTTT.

J is TRBJ2-7 and V is TRBV21-1; the table's D call, TRBD2, was not checked against the DNA. TRBV21-1 is given as a pseudogene. The CDR3 totals 16 residues. The CDR3 spells CASSPRTSGGLSEQYF. The CDR3 nucleotides are TGTGCCAGCAGCCCCCGGACTAGCGGAGGACTCTCCGAGCAGTACTTC.

The gene calls are TRBV9 and TRBJ2-1, with 7 bases lining up with TRBD2. J gave up 12 bases and V 0 bases, and 9 bases lay outside the gene matches. This CDR3 has 14 residues. From germline, CDR1 is SGDLS and CDR2 YYNGEE. CDR3 bases: TGTGCCAGCAGCGTAGGTTCGGAGCGGGATTTGCAGTTCTTC. This translates into CASSVGSERDLQFF. Complete variable domain (other parts from reference TRBV9 and TRBJ2-1): DSGVTQTPKHLITATGQRVTLRCSPRSGDLSVYWYQQSLDQGLQFLIQYYNGEERAKGNILERFSAQQFPDLHSELNLSSLELGDSALYFCASSVGSERDLQFFGPGTRLTVL.

This chain connects TRBV19 to TRBJ1-4, with D possibly TRBD1 on 5 matching bases. CDR1 and CDR2 from the germline V gene are LNHDA and SQIVND (reference sequence). The CDR3 runs 12 residues. With 8 bases removed from V and 7 bases from J, the gap between germline ends came to 11 bases. CDR3 loop: CASSGSGEKLFF. The CDR3 DNA sequence: TGTGCCAGTTCAGGGTCTGGTGAAAAACTGTTTTTT.

The genes are TRBV18 and TRBJ2-1, with 7 nucleotides matching TRBD2. The CDR3 covers 16 residues. J gave up 5 bases and V 2 bases, and 9 bases lay outside the gene matches. The germline CDR1 and CDR2 sequences are KGHSH and LQKENI. CDR3 DNA sequence: TGTGCCAGCTCACCAAGGGCTGCGGGAGCCAACAATGAGCAGTTCTTC. As protein: CASSPRAAGANNEQFF.

This chain uses TRBV5-1 with TRBJ1-3; TRBD1 might be the D (5 bases). The CDR3 loop spans 14 amino acids. The germline V and J ends were trimmed by 0 bases and 8 bases, with 12 bases remaining between them. Per germline, CDR1 SGHRS and CDR2 YFSETQ. The CDR3 coding sequence is TGCGCCAGCAGCTTGGAAGGGGCCTTGGACACCATATATTTT. Translation gives CASSLEGALDTIYF.

The chain couples TRBV18 to TRBJ2-5; TRBD2 matches 8 bases. This CDR3 region has 15 residues. CDR1 and CDR2 from the germline V gene are KGHSH and LQKENI. J lost 5 bases, V lost 0 bases, and 5 bases had no gene match. CDR3: CASSPPYGTRETQYF. The CDR3 nucleotides read TGTGCCAGCTCACCACCGTACGGGACTAGGGAGACCCAGTACTTC.

The chain couples TRBV19 to TRBJ2-6; no firm D call. Germline V gene data show CDR1 as LNHDA and CDR2 as SQIVND (reference sequence). CDR3 length: 12 residues. V lost 6 bases and J lost 3, with 3 bases in between. CDR3 amino acids: CASSFGANVLTF. The CDR3 DNA reads as TGTGCCAGTAGCTTTGGGGCCAACGTCCTGACTTTC.

The chain employs TRBV10-3 and TRBJ2-7; TRBD1 is a possible D gene (6 bases). Per the germline V gene, CDR1 is ENHRY and CDR2 is SYGVKD. V shed 11 bases and J shed 0 bases, with 11 bases lying between them. The CDR3 covers 12 residues. CDR3 loop: CASQDSSYEQYF. The DNA of the CDR3 is TGTGCCTCTCAGGACAGCTCCTACGAGCAGTACTTC.

The V call is TRBV27, the J call TRBJ1-2, with a weak D call TRBD1 (5 bases). Germline CDR1 is MNHEY and CDR2 is SMNVEV (reference sequence). Trimming took 3 bases from V and 7 from J, leaving 15 bases between them. This CDR3 is built from 14 residues. This CDR3 is CASSLFPLGVGYTF. The CDR3 DNA is TGTGCCAGCAGTTTGTTTCCTCTAGGGGTTGGCTACACCTTC.

V gene TRBV5-1 combines with J gene TRBJ2-7, with D perhaps TRBD1 (5 bases). Germline CDR1 reads SGHRS; CDR2 reads YFSETQ. The CDR3 length is 15 residues. V shed 0 bases and J shed 0 bases, with 10 bases lying between them. In nucleotides, the CDR3 is TGCGCCAGCAGCTTGGGTGCGACAGCCTCCTACGAGCAGTACTTC. Protein product: CASSLGATASYEQYF.

This clone was observed a handful of times. This chain connects TRBV6-4 to TRBJ2-1, with TRBD2 identical over 10 bases. V lost 2 bases, J lost 4 bases, and 5 bases stayed unmatched. This CDR3 comprises 16 residues. The germline V gene encodes CDR1 MRHNA and CDR2 SNTAGT. The CDR3 is CASSDASGRGYNEQFF. DNA of the CDR3: TGTGCCAGCAGTGACGCGAGCGGGAGGGGTTACAATGAGCAGTTCTTC.

CDR3 protein: CASSFRAGVSPGNTEAFF. Written as DNA, the CDR3 is TGTGCCAGCAGCTTTAGGGCAGGGGTAAGTCCGGGGAACACTGAAGCTTTCTTT. V is TRBV7-6 and J is TRBJ1-1; D perhaps matches TRBD1 (6 bases). V shed 3 bases and J shed 1 base, with 21 bases lying between them. Germline CDR1 reads SGHVS; CDR2 reads FNYEAQ. The CDR3 is made up of 18 amino acids. Supplemented by reference TRBV7-6 and TRBJ1-1, the full variable domain reads GAGVSQSPRYKVTKRGQDVALRCDPISGHVSLYWYRQALGQGPEFLTYFNYEAQQDKSGLPNDRFSAERPEGSISTLTIQRTEQRDSAMYRCASSFRAGVSPGNTEAFFGQGTRLTVV.